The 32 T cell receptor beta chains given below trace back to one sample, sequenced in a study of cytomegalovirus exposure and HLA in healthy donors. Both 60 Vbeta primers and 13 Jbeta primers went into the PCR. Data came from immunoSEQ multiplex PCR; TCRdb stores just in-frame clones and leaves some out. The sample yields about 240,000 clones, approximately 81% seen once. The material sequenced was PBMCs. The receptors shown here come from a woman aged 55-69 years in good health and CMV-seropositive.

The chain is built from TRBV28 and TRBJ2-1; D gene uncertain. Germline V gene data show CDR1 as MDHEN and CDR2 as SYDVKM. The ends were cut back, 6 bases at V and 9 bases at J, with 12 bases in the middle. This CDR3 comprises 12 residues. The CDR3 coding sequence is TGTGCCAGCAGCCTGGAACAGTTTGAGCAGTTCTTC. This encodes CASSLEQFEQFF.

In DNA, the CDR3 is TGTGCCAGCAGTTTGGTGGCAGGGGGGAGCGGGAGGGCCTGGGAGACCCAGTACTTC. Its translation: CASSLVAGGSGRAWETQYF. The rearrangement joins TRBV28 to TRBJ2-5; 10 bases match TRBD2. The CDR3 contains 19 residues. Trimming took 3 bases from V and 5 from J; bases not matched to a gene: 18. Looked up from germline, CDR1 is MDHEN and CDR2 is SYDVKM.

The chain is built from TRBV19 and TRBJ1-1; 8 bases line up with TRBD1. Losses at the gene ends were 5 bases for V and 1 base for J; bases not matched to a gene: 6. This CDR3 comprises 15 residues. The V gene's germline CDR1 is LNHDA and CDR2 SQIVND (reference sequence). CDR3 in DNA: TGTGCCAGTAGTGCTCCCGGGACAGGGAACACTGAAGCTTTCTTT. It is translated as CASSAPGTGNTEAFF.

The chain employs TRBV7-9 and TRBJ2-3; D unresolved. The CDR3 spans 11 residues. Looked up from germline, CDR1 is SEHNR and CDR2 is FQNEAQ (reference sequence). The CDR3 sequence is CSCQATDTQYF. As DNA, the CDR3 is TGTTCCTGCCAGGCAACAGATACGCAGTATTTT.

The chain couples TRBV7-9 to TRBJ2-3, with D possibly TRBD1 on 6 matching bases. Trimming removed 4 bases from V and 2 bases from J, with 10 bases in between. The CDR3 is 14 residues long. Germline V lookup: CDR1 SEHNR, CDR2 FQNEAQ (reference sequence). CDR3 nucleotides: TGTGCCAGCAGCTCCTGGACAGCCACAGATACGCAGTATTTT. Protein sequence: CASSSWTATDTQYF. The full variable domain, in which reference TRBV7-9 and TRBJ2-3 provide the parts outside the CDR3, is DTGVSQNPRHKITKRGQNVTFRCDPISEHNRLYWYRQTLGQGPEFLTYFQNEAQLEKSRLLSDRFSAERPKGSFSTLEIQRTEQGDSAMYLCASSSWTATDTQYFGPGTRLTVL.

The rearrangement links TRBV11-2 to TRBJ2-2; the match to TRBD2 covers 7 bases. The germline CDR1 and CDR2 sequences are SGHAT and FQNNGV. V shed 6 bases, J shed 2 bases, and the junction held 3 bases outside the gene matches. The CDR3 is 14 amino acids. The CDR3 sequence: CASRLAINTGELFF. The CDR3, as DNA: TGTGCCAGCAGACTAGCGATAAACACCGGGGAGCTGTTTTTT.

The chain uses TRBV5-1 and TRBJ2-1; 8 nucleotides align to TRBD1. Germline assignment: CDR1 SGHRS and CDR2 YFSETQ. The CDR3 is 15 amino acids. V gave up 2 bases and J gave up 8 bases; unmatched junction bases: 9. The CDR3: CASSLQRQGWDEQFF. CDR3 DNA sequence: TGCGCCAGCAGCTTACAGAGACAGGGGTGGGATGAGCAGTTCTTC.

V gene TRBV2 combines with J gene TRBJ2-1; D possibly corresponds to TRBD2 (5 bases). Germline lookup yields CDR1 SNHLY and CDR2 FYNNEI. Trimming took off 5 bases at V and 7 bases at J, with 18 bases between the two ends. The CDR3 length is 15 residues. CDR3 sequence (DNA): TGTGCCAGCAGTTCGGCGGAGAGGGCTGGTAATGAGCAGTTCTTC. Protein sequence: CASSSAERAGNEQFF.

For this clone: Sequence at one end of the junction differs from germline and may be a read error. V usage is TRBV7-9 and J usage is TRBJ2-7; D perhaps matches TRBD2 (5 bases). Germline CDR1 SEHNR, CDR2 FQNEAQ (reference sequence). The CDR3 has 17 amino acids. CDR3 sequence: CSSSPFQGGSSSYEQYF. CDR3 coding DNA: TGTTCCAGCAGCCCCTTCCAAGGCGGGTCGAGCTCCTACGAGCAGTACTTC.

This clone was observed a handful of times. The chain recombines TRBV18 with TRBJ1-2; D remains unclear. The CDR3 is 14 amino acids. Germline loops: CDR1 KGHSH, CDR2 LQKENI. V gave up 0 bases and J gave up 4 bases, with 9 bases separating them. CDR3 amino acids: CASSPPSVFYGYTF. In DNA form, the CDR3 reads TGTGCCAGCTCACCACCGTCAGTATTCTATGGCTACACCTTC.

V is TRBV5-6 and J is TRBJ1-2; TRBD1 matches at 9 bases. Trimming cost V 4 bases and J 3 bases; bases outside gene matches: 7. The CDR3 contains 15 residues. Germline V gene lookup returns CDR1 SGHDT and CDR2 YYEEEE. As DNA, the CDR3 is TGTGCCAGCAGCGGAGGGACAGGGTCCGACTATGGCTACACCTTC. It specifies CASSGGTGSDYGYTF.

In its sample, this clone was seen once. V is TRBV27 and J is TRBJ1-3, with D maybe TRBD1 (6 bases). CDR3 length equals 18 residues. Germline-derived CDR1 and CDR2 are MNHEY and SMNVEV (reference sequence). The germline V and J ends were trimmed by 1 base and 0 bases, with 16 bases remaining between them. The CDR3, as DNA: TGTGCCAGCAGTTTATTTATGGGGGGGGCGCTCTCTGGAAACACCATATATTTT. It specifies CASSLFMGGALSGNTIYF.

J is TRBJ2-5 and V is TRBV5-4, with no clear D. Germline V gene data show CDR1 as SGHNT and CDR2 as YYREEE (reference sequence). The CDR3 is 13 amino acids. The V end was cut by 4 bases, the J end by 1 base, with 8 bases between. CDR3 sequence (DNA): TGTGCCAGCAGCAGACACCTCCAAGAGACCCAGTACTTC. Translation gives CASSRHLQETQYF.

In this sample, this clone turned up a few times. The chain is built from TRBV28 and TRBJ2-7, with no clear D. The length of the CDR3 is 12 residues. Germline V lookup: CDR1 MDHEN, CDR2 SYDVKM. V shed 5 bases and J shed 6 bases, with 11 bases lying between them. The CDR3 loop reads CASSIPGREQYF. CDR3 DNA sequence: TGTGCCAGCAGTATACCAGGTCGCGAGCAGTACTTC.

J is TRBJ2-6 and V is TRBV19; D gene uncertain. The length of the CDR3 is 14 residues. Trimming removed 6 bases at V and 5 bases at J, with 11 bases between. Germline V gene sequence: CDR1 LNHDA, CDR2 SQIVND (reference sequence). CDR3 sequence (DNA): TGTGCCAGTAGGAACAGCCGGAGGGCCAACGTCCTGACTTTC. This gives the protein CASRNSRRANVLTF.

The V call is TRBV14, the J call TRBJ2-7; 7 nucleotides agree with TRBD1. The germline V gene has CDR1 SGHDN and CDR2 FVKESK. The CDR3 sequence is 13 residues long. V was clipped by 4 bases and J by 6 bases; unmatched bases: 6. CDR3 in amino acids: CASSLARGSEQYF. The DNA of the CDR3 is TGTGCCAGCAGCCTGGCCAGGGGGAGCGAGCAGTACTTC.

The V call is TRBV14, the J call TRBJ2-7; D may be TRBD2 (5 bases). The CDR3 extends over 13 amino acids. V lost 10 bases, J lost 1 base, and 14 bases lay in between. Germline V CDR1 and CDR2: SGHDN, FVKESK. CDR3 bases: TGTGCCACCATCGGGATGTATTCCTACGAGCAGTACTTC. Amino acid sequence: CATIGMYSYEQYF. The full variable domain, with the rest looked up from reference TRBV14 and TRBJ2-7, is EAGVTQFPSHSVIEKGQTVTLRCDPISGHDNLYWYRRVMGKEIKFLLHFVKESKQDESGMPNNRFLAERTGGTYSTLKVQPAELEDSGVYFCATIGMYSYEQYFGPGTRLTVT.

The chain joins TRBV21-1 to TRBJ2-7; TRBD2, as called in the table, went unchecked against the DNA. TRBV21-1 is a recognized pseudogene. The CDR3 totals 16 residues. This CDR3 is CASSKNGTRDGHEQYF. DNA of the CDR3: TGTGCCAGCAGCAAAAATGGGACTAGGGACGGGCACGAGCAGTACTTC.

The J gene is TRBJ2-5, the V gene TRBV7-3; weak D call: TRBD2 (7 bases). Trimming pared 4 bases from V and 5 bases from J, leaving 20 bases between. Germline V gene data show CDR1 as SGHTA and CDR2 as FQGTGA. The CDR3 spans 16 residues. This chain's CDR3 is CASSSRGGGSGETQYF. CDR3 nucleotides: TGTGCCAGCAGCTCCCGAGGGGGGGGTAGTGGGGAGACCCAGTACTTC.

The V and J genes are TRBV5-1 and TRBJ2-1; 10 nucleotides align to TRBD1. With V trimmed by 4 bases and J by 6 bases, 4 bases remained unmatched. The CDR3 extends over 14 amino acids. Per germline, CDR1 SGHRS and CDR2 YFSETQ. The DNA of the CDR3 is TGCGCCAGCAGCGCCTGGGACAGGGGCAATGAGCAGTTCTTC. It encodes CASSAWDRGNEQFF. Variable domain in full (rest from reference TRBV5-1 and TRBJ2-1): KAGVTQTPRYLIKTRGQQVTLSCSPISGHRSVSWYQQTPGQGLQFLFEYFSETQRNKGNFPGRFSGRQFSNSRSEMNVSTLELGDSALYLCASSAWDRGNEQFFGPGTRLTVL.

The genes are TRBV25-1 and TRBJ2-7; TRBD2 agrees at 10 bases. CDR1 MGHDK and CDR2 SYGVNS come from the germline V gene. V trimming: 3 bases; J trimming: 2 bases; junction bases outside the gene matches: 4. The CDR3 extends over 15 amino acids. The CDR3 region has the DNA TGTGCCAGCAGTGACCCTAGCGGGAGTACCTACGAGCAGTACTTC. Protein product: CASSDPSGSTYEQYF.

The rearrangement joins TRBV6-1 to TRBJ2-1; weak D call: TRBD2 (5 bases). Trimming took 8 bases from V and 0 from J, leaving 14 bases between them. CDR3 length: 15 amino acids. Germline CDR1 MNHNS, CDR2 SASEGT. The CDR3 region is CASSRERFSYNEQFF. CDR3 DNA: TGTGCCAGCTCACGTGAGCGGTTCTCCTACAATGAGCAGTTCTTC.

The CDR3 DNA sequence: TGCAGCCCGGGGGGTACTGAAGCTTTCTTT. Translation: CSPGGTEAFF. The V gene is TRBV29-1, the J gene TRBJ1-1; D may be TRBD1 (5 bases). The CDR3 is 10 amino acids. Per the germline V gene, CDR1 is SQVTM and CDR2 is ANQGSEA. The V gene lost 8 bases and the J gene lost 5 bases, with 9 bases spanning the gap.

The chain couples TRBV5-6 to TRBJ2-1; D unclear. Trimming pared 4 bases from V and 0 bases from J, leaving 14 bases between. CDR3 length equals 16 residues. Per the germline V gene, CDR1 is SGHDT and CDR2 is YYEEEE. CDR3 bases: TGTGCCAGCAGCCCCGACTTGCTGCTCTCCTACAATGAGCAGTTCTTC. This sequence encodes CASSPDLLLSYNEQFF.

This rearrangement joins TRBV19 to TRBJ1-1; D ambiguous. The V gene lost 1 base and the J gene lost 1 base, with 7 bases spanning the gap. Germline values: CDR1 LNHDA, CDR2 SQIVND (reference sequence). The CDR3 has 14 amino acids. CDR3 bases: TGTGCCAGTAGTATAGCCACAGCGAACACTGAAGCTTTCTTT. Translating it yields CASSIATANTEAFF. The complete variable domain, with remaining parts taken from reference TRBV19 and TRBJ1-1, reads DGGITQSPKYLFRKEGQNVTLSCEQNLNHDAMYWYRQDPGQGLRLIYYSQIVNDFQKGDIAEGYSVSREKKESFPLTVTSAQKNPTAFYLCASSIATANTEAFFGQGTRLTVV.

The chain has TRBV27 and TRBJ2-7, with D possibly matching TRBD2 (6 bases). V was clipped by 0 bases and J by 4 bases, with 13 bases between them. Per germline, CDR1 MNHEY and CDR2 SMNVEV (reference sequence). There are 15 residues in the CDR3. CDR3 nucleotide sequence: TGTGCCAGCAGTTTATCGGGGCGGGCGGGGTACGAGCAGTACTTC. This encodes CASSLSGRAGYEQYF.

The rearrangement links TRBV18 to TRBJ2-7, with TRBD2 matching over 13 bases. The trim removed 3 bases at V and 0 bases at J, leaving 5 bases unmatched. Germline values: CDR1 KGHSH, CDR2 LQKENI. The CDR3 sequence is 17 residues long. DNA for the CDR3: TGTGCCAGCTCACCGCCGGGACTAGCGGGAAGCTCCTACGAGCAGTACTTC. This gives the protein CASSPPGLAGSSYEQYF.

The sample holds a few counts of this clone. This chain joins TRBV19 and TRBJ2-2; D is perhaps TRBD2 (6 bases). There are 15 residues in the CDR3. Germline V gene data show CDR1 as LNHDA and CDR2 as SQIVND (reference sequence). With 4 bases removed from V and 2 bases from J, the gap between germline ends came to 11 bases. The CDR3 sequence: CASSRPGVNTGELFF. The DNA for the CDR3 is TGTGCCAGTAGTAGACCGGGAGTAAACACCGGGGAGCTGTTTTTT.

The CDR3 DNA sequence: TGTGCCAGCTCACCCAGTGATGCCTCTGGGGCCAACGTCCTGACTTTC. Its protein product is CASSPSDASGANVLTF. This chain connects TRBV18 to TRBJ2-6; D is ambiguous. This CDR3 spans 16 amino acids. From germline, CDR1 is KGHSH and CDR2 LQKENI. The V and J ends lost 3 bases and 0 bases respectively, with 9 bases between them.

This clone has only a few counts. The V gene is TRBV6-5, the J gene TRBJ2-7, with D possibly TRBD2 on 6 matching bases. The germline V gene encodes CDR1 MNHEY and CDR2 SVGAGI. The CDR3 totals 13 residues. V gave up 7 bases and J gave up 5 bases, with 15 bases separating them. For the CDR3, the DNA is TGTGCCAGCACCCCGCTAGCGAGGAACGAGCAGTACTTC. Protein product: CASTPLARNEQYF.

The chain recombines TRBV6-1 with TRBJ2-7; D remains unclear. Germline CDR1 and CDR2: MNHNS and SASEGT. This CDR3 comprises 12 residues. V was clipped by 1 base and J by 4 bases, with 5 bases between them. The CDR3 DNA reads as TGTGCCAGCAGTGAAGTCTTTTACGAGCAGTACTTC. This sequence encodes CASSEVFYEQYF.

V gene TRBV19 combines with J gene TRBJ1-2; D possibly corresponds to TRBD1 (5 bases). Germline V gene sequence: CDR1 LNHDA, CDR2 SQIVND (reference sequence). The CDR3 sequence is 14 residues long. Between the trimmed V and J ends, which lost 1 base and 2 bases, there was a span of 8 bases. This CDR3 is CASSIGRQNYGYTF. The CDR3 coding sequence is TGTGCCAGTAGTATAGGGCGACAGAACTATGGCTACACCTTC.